These 10 T cell receptor beta chains were sequenced from one sample in a study of cytomegalovirus exposure and HLA in healthy donors. Sequencing used immunoSEQ multiplex PCR; TCRdb keeps in-frame clones, though not all of them. The sample lists 200,000 or so clones; about 80% were seen once. The sequencing input was PBMCs. The source is a man between 18 and 35 years old in good health and CMV-seropositive.

This chain joins TRBV7-9 and TRBJ2-2, with TRBD2 identical over 9 bases. V shed 4 bases and J 5 bases; nucleotides not matched to a gene: 8. The length of the CDR3 is 16 residues. Germline-derived CDR1 and CDR2 are SEHNR and FQNEAQ (reference sequence). The CDR3 nucleotides read TGTGCCAGCAGCTCACCTAGCGGGAAGGTTACCGGGGAGCTGTTTTTT. Translating gives CASSSPSGKVTGELFF.

This clone has just a few counts. This chain joins TRBV30 and TRBJ2-2; D unresolved. There are 15 residues in the CDR3. The V end was cut by 3 bases, the J end by 1 base, with 12 bases between. Per the germline V gene, CDR1 is GTSNPN and CDR2 is SVGIG (reference sequence). CDR3 bases: TGTGCCTGGAGCGCCACGCGTCAGAACACCGGGGAGCTGTTTTTT. Translation: CAWSATRQNTGELFF.

This clone appeared once. This chain links TRBV27 with TRBJ1-5; no firm D call. Germline lookup yields CDR1 MNHEY and CDR2 SMNVEV (reference sequence). CDR3 size: 15 residues. Trimming stripped 2 bases from V and 0 bases from J, with 8 bases between. The CDR3 DNA is TGTGCCAGCAGTTTAAACAGCCTTAGCAATCAGCCCCAGCATTTT. This sequence encodes CASSLNSLSNQPQHF.

The chain combines TRBV5-1 with TRBJ2-7; 7 positions agree with TRBD2. CDR3 length equals 16 residues. Germline CDR1 reads SGHRS; CDR2 reads YFSETQ. The J segment lost 0 bases and the V segment lost 1 base, leaving 7 bases of the junction unmatched. The chain's CDR3 is CASSLYEGGDSYEQYF. The DNA for the CDR3 is TGCGCCAGCAGCTTGTACGAGGGAGGGGACTCCTACGAGCAGTACTTC.

The rearrangement uses TRBV5-1 and TRBJ2-1, with TRBD1 matching over 11 bases. J lost 2 bases, V lost 0 bases, and 1 base had no gene match. The CDR3 is 16 amino acids. Per the germline V gene, CDR1 is SGHRS and CDR2 is YFSETQ. The CDR3 DNA is TGCGCCAGCAGCTTGGGGGGACAGGGGGCCTACAATGAGCAGTTCTTC. This sequence encodes CASSLGGQGAYNEQFF.

The V gene is TRBV5-1, the J gene TRBJ2-1; 12 bases fit TRBD2. J lost 12 bases, V lost 1 base, and 8 bases had no gene match. This CDR3 region has 15 residues. Germline-derived CDR1 and CDR2 are SGHRS and YFSETQ. CDR3: CASSLTSGGIAVQFF. The CDR3 DNA reads TGCGCCAGCAGCTTGACTAGCGGGGGGATCGCTGTGCAGTTCTTC.

This chain uses TRBV4-3 with TRBJ1-2; D remains unclear. Germline CDR1 is LGHNA and CDR2 is YSLEER. The germline V and J ends were trimmed by 4 bases and 4 bases, with 25 bases remaining between them. The CDR3 is made up of 18 amino acids. CDR3 sequence: CASSPEAPGGGRGYGYTF. Written as DNA, the CDR3 is TGCGCCAGCAGCCCGGAGGCCCCGGGAGGAGGACGGGGCTATGGCTACACCTTC.

This clone showed up just a few times. The rearrangement links TRBV5-4 to TRBJ2-7; the D gene is possibly TRBD2 (6 bases). CDR3 size: 14 residues. Germline assignment: CDR1 SGHNT and CDR2 YYREEE (reference sequence). V lost 1 base and J 0 bases, leaving 8 bases between the germline ends. CDR3 region: CASSLRETSYEQYF. For the CDR3, the DNA is TGTGCCAGCAGCTTGCGGGAGACCTCCTACGAGCAGTACTTC.

This sequence joins TRBV5-6 and TRBJ2-2, with D possibly matching TRBD2 (6 bases). CDR1 is SGHDT and CDR2 is YYEEEE in the germline V gene. V lost 4 bases to trimming and J lost 4 bases, with 11 bases between them. The CDR3 is made up of 14 amino acids. As DNA, the CDR3 is TGTGCCAGCAGCCCGGGACTGATCACCGGGGAGCTGTTTTTT. This translates into CASSPGLITGELFF.

CDR3 amino acids: CASSYENSPLHF. The CDR3 DNA is TGTGCCAGCAGTTATGAGAATTCACCCCTCCACTTT. The chain couples TRBV6-6 to TRBJ1-6; D call uncertain. This CDR3 spans 12 amino acids. V lost 3 bases and J 7 bases, leaving 4 bases between the germline ends. From germline, CDR1 is MNHNY and CDR2 SVGAGI (reference sequence).